Listed here are 23 T cell receptor beta chains from one sample, sequenced in a study of cytomegalovirus exposure and HLA in healthy donors. Primers included in the PCR were 60 Vbeta and 13 Jbeta primers. TCRdb's copy holds only in-frame clones and misses some; the assay was immunoSEQ multiplex PCR. The sample holds approximately 150,000 clones, 70% to 80% seen once. The sample comprised PBMCs. These receptors came from a man aged 30 to 45 in good health and CMV-seropositive.

This clone appeared once. The chain uses TRBV5-1 and TRBJ1-4, with TRBD1 as a possible D gene (6 bases). CDR1 SGHRS and CDR2 YFSETQ come from the germline V gene. The ends were cut back, 7 bases at V and 5 bases at J, with 15 bases in the middle. There are 14 residues in the CDR3. The CDR3 DNA reads TGCGCCAGCGGGGCGCAGGGGTCAAATGAAAAACTGTTTTTT. Encoded protein: CASGAQGSNEKLFF.

The chain joins TRBV6-1 to TRBJ2-5, with 7 positions matching TRBD1. V shed 3 bases and J 4 bases; nucleotides not matched to a gene: 2. This CDR3 spans 13 amino acids. Germline CDR1 MNHNS, CDR2 SASEGT. The CDR3 region has the DNA TGTGCCAGCAGTGAGACAGGGTCAGAGACCCAGTACTTC. The encoded protein is CASSETGSETQYF.

This chain joins TRBV23-1 and TRBJ2-5; 8 bases line up with TRBD1. TRBV23-1 is placed among ORFs of uncertain function. The V and J ends lost 10 bases and 2 bases, in that order; junction bases with no gene match: 15. This CDR3 comprises 16 residues. The DNA of the CDR3 is TGCGCCAAGGCCGGGACAGGAACGGCGAGACAAGAGACCCAGTACTTC. It specifies CAKAGTGTARQETQYF.

The genes are TRBV5-7 and TRBJ2-6; D possibly corresponds to TRBD1 (6 bases). TRBV5-7 is recorded as an ORF, its role being uncertain. CDR3 length equals 15 residues. The V end lost 3 bases, the J end lost 1 base, and 8 bases lay between the germline ends. The CDR3 DNA reads TGTGCCAGCAGCTACACAGGGTCTGGGGCCAACGTCCTGACTTTC. This translates into CASSYTGSGANVLTF.

The J gene is TRBJ2-5, the V gene TRBV4-3, with 15 bases that match TRBD2. Germline V CDR1 and CDR2: LGHNA, YSLEER. The CDR3 consists of 18 residues. With 4 bases clipped from V and 0 bases from J, the junction kept 6 bases outside the gene matches. The CDR3 nucleotides read TGCGCCAGCAGCCCGGGACTAGCGGGGGGTCCGTACCAAGAGACCCAGTACTTC. The encoded protein is CASSPGLAGGPYQETQYF.

V usage is TRBV5-1 and J usage is TRBJ2-5, with TRBD2 identical over 12 bases. Germline-derived CDR1 and CDR2 are SGHRS and YFSETQ. The J segment lost 5 bases and the V segment lost 6 bases, leaving 11 bases of the junction unmatched. The CDR3 extends over 16 amino acids. In DNA form, the CDR3 reads TGCGCCAGCAACAGGAGGACTAGCGGGACCTCGGAGACCCAGTACTTC. The encoded protein is CASNRRTSGTSETQYF.

The chain has TRBV18 and TRBJ2-7; D is perhaps TRBD1 (5 bases). The CDR3 is 14 residues long. Trimming shortened V by 2 bases and J by 3 bases, and 11 bases separated the two germline ends. Germline assignment: CDR1 KGHSH and CDR2 LQKENI. CDR3 region: CASSPGIGDYEQYF. In DNA, the CDR3 is TGTGCCAGCTCACCAGGCATAGGGGACTACGAGCAGTACTTC.

V is TRBV5-1 and J is TRBJ1-4; tentative D call: TRBD1 (6 bases). The V gene's germline CDR1 is SGHRS and CDR2 YFSETQ. V lost 4 bases to trimming and J lost 7 bases, with 14 bases between them. This CDR3 is built from 14 residues. Here the CDR3 reads CASSPTGKSEKLFF. CDR3 nucleotides: TGCGCCAGCAGCCCCACAGGGAAAAGTGAAAAACTGTTTTTT.

The genes are TRBV20-1 and TRBJ2-1; the D is unclear. CDR3 length: 11 amino acids. Between the trimmed V and J ends, which lost 4 bases and 3 bases, there was a span of 4 bases. Germline V lookup: CDR1 DFQATT, CDR2 SNEGSKA (reference sequence). CDR3 residues: CSATYYNEQFF. The CDR3 bases are TGCAGTGCTACCTACTACAATGAGCAGTTCTTC.

The chain has TRBV27 and TRBJ2-3, with 10 positions matching TRBD2. The CDR3 covers 15 residues. J was trimmed by 8 bases and V by 2 bases; bases with no gene match: 7. Germline V lookup: CDR1 MNHEY, CDR2 SMNVEV (reference sequence). The CDR3 DNA reads TGTGCCAGCAGTTTAGAACTAGCGGGGTCGGGTACGCAGTATTTT. It encodes CASSLELAGSGTQYF.

The chain couples TRBV6-5 to TRBJ1-5; D is unresolved. Germline assignment: CDR1 MNHEY and CDR2 SVGAGI. V lost 4 bases and J 7 bases, leaving 11 bases between the germline ends. The CDR3 spans 13 residues. CDR3 bases: TGTGCCAGCAGTTCGGACTCTCTCCAGCCCCAGCATTTT. As protein: CASSSDSLQPQHF.

About this clone: The same CDR3 is also encoded by other DNA sequences in this sample. The V call is TRBV18, the J call TRBJ1-4, with a tentative D call TRBD1 (5 bases). This CDR3 spans 14 amino acids. Trimming took 2 bases from V and 4 from J, leaving 8 bases between them. Germline V lookup: CDR1 KGHSH, CDR2 LQKENI. The CDR3 region is CASSPRQLNEKLFF. The CDR3 DNA follows: TGTGCCAGCTCACCAAGACAGCTTAATGAAAAACTGTTTTTT.

This chain uses TRBV30 with TRBJ2-3, with 9 bases matching TRBD2. V lost 4 bases and J lost 0; bases outside the gene matches: 2. The CDR3 has 14 amino acids. CDR1 and CDR2 (germline): GTSNPN, SVGIG (reference sequence). In DNA, the CDR3 is TGTGCCTGGACTAGCGGGACTAGCACAGATACGCAGTATTTT. Translated, it gives CAWTSGTSTDTQYF.

V gene TRBV5-1 combines with J gene TRBJ1-4, with D perhaps matching TRBD1 (5 bases). Germline lookup yields CDR1 SGHRS and CDR2 YFSETQ. Trimming left V 0 bases short and J 3 bases short, with 9 bases between. CDR3 length: 15 amino acids. The CDR3 is CASSLGVTANEKLFF. The CDR3 bases are TGCGCCAGCAGCTTGGGAGTGACAGCTAATGAAAAACTGTTTTTT.

The rearrangement uses TRBV6-1 and TRBJ2-1, with a possible D match to TRBD2 (6 bases). This CDR3 is 15 amino acids long. Deletions cut 0 bases from V and 10 bases from J, with 16 bases between. Germline values: CDR1 MNHNS, CDR2 SASEGT. The CDR3 nucleotides are TGTGCCAGCAGTGAAGCGCTCGTCGGGAGTGTCGAGCAGTTCTTC. Translated: CASSEALVGSVEQFF.

The gene calls are TRBV27 and TRBJ1-2; D gene uncertain. V lost 6 bases, J lost 1 base, and 9 bases lay in between. This CDR3 spans 13 amino acids. In germline, CDR1 is MNHEY, CDR2 SMNVEV (reference sequence). The CDR3 bases are TGTGCCAGCAGGGCGGGTGGTAACTATGGCTACACCTTC. This gives the protein CASRAGGNYGYTF.

This clone occurred once. The chain couples TRBV19 to TRBJ2-7; tentative D call: TRBD2 (5 bases). Trimming removed 2 bases at V and 0 bases at J, with 8 bases between. The CDR3 totals 14 residues. From germline, CDR1 is LNHDA and CDR2 SQIVND (reference sequence). CDR3 DNA sequence: TGTGCCAGTAGTATAAAGAGCGGCTCCTACGAGCAGTACTTC. As protein: CASSIKSGSYEQYF.

This chain links TRBV19 with TRBJ1-5, with D perhaps TRBD1 (6 bases). The germline V and J ends were trimmed by 4 bases and 11 bases, with 12 bases remaining between them. This CDR3 comprises 12 residues. Germline CDR1 reads LNHDA; CDR2 reads SQIVND (reference sequence). The CDR3 loop reads CASSSYREAQHF. The CDR3 nucleotides read TGTGCCAGTAGTAGTTACAGGGAAGCCCAGCATTTT.

The V call is TRBV6-1, the J call TRBJ1-1; the match to TRBD1 covers 7 bases. CDR3 length equals 15 residues. From germline, CDR1 is MNHNS and CDR2 SASEGT. V lost 4 bases to trimming and J lost 1 base; unmatched junction nucleotides: 6. Here the CDR3 DNA reads TGTGCCAGCAGTGCTCAGGGGGTAGGGAACACTGAAGCTTTCTTT. This translates into CASSAQGVGNTEAFF.

The chain recombines TRBV9 with TRBJ1-1, with 8 positions matching TRBD1. In germline, CDR1 is SGDLS, CDR2 YYNGEE. V lost 3 bases, J lost 4 bases, and 5 bases stayed unmatched. The CDR3 is 14 amino acids. The CDR3: CASSATGGGTEAFF. The DNA for the CDR3 is TGTGCCAGCAGCGCCACAGGGGGTGGCACTGAAGCTTTCTTT.

Notes on this clone: The identical CDR3 is also encoded by other nucleotide sequences in the sample. The V and J genes are TRBV6-1 and TRBJ1-6, with a weak D call TRBD1 (5 bases). The CDR3 length is 13 residues. Trimming took 11 bases from V and 8 from J, leaving 16 bases between them. Germline CDR1 is MNHNS and CDR2 is SASEGT. CDR3 protein: CAVRQGVDSPLHF. In DNA, the CDR3 is TGTGCCGTAAGGCAAGGGGTCGATTCACCCCTCCACTTT.

This chain connects TRBV7-8 to TRBJ2-7; TRBD1 matches 7 bases. The CDR3 loop spans 16 amino acids. Germline V gene sequence: CDR1 SGHVS, CDR2 FQNEAQ. The J segment lost 2 bases and the V segment lost 0 bases, leaving 7 bases of the junction unmatched. For the CDR3, the DNA is TGTGCCAGCAGCTTAGCGAAGGACAGGTCGACCTACGAGCAGTACTTC. Protein: CASSLAKDRSTYEQYF.

This clone was detected only a few times. The rearrangement joins TRBV10-3 to TRBJ2-7; 8 nucleotides line up with TRBD2. The CDR3 sequence is 12 residues long. J was trimmed by 2 bases and V by 8 bases; bases with no gene match: 2. CDR1 is ENHRY, CDR2 SYGVKD, per germline. CDR3 region: CAIRGGTYEQYF. The CDR3 coding sequence is TGTGCCATCCGGGGGGGGACCTACGAGCAGTACTTC.